The next 18 T cell receptor beta chains were all read from a single sample in a study of cytomegalovirus exposure and HLA in healthy donors. The study ran its PCR with 60 Vbeta and 13 Jbeta primers. Generated by immunoSEQ multiplex PCR, the TCRdb table keeps only in-frame clones and is missing some. The sample has under 150,000 clones, roughly 80% seen once. Material for sequencing was PBMCs. The receptors were gathered from a man aged 35-49 years in good health and CMV-seropositive.

J is TRBJ1-4 and V is TRBV6-1, with D maybe TRBD1 (6 bases). Germline V CDR1 and CDR2: MNHNS, SASEGT. CDR3 length equals 15 residues. V gave up 4 bases and J gave up 2 bases, with 11 bases separating them. CDR3 protein: CASSAAGGTNEKLFF. The CDR3 coding sequence is TGTGCCAGCAGTGCCGCGGGGGGCACTAATGAAAAACTGTTTTTT.

J is TRBJ2-7 and V is TRBV2; 7 bases line up with TRBD2. V lost 6 bases to trimming and J lost 4 bases; unmatched junction nucleotides: 9. The V gene's germline CDR1 is SNHLY and CDR2 FYNNEI. The CDR3 extends over 14 amino acids. The CDR3 loop reads CASSQQRGFYEQYF. The CDR3, as DNA: TGTGCCAGCAGCCAGCAGCGGGGATTTTACGAGCAGTACTTC.

The CDR3 bases are TGTGCCAGCGGCAGGGGCCGTGATCAGCCCCAGCATTTT. Its protein product is CASGRGRDQPQHF. The chain employs TRBV6-5 and TRBJ1-5; possible D gene TRBD1, 6 bases. Per germline, CDR1 MNHEY and CDR2 SVGAGI. The ends were cut back, 8 bases at V and 5 bases at J, with 13 bases in the middle. The CDR3 is 13 amino acids.

The chain uses TRBV14 and TRBJ2-5, with unresolved D. The V gene lost 1 base and the J gene lost 5 bases, with 11 bases spanning the gap. The CDR3 covers 14 residues. Germline values: CDR1 SGHDN, CDR2 FVKESK. The CDR3 sequence: CASSQGGVVETQYF. The CDR3 coding sequence is TGTGCCAGCAGCCAAGGAGGAGTGGTGGAGACCCAGTACTTC.

The rearrangement links TRBV7-2 to TRBJ1-4, with D uncertain. V was pared by 5 bases and J by 6 bases, with 7 bases between. Per the germline V gene, CDR1 is SGHTA and CDR2 is FQGNSA. CDR3 length: 12 amino acids. Here the CDR3 DNA reads TGTGCCAGCAGCCCCTTATATGAAAAACTGTTTTTT. Translation: CASSPLYEKLFF.

The V gene is TRBV7-6, the J gene TRBJ1-2; D is perhaps TRBD1 (5 bases). V dropped 5 bases and J dropped 7 bases, with 20 bases sitting between them. There are 15 residues in the CDR3. Germline-derived CDR1 and CDR2 are SGHVS and FNYEAQ. The CDR3 DNA is TGTGCCAGCAGCCCATCCCGGGGGGTGGAGGGTGGCTACACCTTC. Residues: CASSPSRGVEGGYTF. Full variable domain (outside the CDR3, taken from reference TRBV7-6 and TRBJ1-2): GAGVSQSPRYKVTKRGQDVALRCDPISGHVSLYWYRQALGQGPEFLTYFNYEAQQDKSGLPNDRFSAERPEGSISTLTIQRTEQRDSAMYRCASSPSRGVEGGYTFGSGTRLTVV.

A single count supports this clone. The chain couples TRBV13 to TRBJ2-3, with D unclear. Germline values: CDR1 PRHDT, CDR2 FYEKMQ (reference sequence). This CDR3 has 11 amino acids. Trimming took 2 bases from V and 6 from J, leaving 3 bases between them. The CDR3, as DNA: TGTGCCAGCAGCTTACTGGATACGCAGTATTTT. Its protein is CASSLLDTQYF. Using reference TRBV13 and TRBJ2-3 for the parts outside the CDR3, the full variable domain is AAGVIQSPRHLIKEKRETATLKCYPIPRHDTVYWYQQGPGQDPQFLISFYEKMQSDKGSIPDRFSAQQFSDYHSELNMSSLELGDSALYFCASSLLDTQYFGPGTRLTVL.

V gene TRBV29-1 combines with J gene TRBJ2-1; 11 nucleotides agree with TRBD2. The CDR3 spans 14 residues. With 8 bases clipped from V and 2 bases from J, the junction kept 5 bases outside the gene matches. The germline V gene has CDR1 SQVTM and CDR2 ANQGSEA. This CDR3 reads CSTVAGGPYNEQFF. CDR3 coding DNA: TGCAGCACCGTAGCGGGGGGGCCCTACAATGAGCAGTTCTTC.

The chain recombines TRBV5-6 with TRBJ2-7, with 14 bases lining up with TRBD2. Trimming at V came to 1 base and at J to 2 bases, leaving 5 bases not matched to a gene. Germline lookup yields CDR1 SGHDT and CDR2 YYEEEE. The length of the CDR3 is 17 residues. DNA of the CDR3: TGTGCCAGCAGCTTGAGGACTAGCGGGGGGCGAGCCTACGAGCAGTACTTC. Translation: CASSLRTSGGRAYEQYF.

This chain connects TRBV5-8 to TRBJ1-2; no clear D gene. Germline values: CDR1 SGHTS, CDR2 YDEGEE. This CDR3 has 13 amino acids. Trimming pared 1 base from V and 4 bases from J, leaving 8 bases between. CDR3 coding DNA: TGTGCCAGCAGCTTGATCAGTCTCTATGGCTACACCTTC. It specifies CASSLISLYGYTF. Using reference TRBV5-8 and TRBJ1-2 for the parts outside the CDR3, the full variable domain is EAGVTQSPTHLIKTRGQQATLRCSPISGHTSVYWYQQALGLGLQFLLWYDEGEERNRGNFPPRFSGRQFPNYSSELNVNALELEDSALYLCASSLISLYGYTFGSGTRLTVV.

The chain couples TRBV6-6 to TRBJ2-6; TRBD1 matches at 7 bases. Germline CDR1 is MNHNY and CDR2 is SVGAGI (reference sequence). Trimming at V came to 6 bases and at J to 3 bases, leaving 5 bases not matched to a gene. The CDR3 runs 15 residues. This CDR3 reads CASSDRVLGANVLTF. The CDR3 DNA sequence: TGTGCCAGCAGCGACAGGGTTCTTGGGGCCAACGTCCTGACTTTC.

J is TRBJ1-6 and V is TRBV27, with a tentative D call TRBD1 (6 bases). V lost 5 bases and J 10 bases, leaving 15 bases between the germline ends. The CDR3 has 14 residues. Germline-derived CDR1 and CDR2 are MNHEY and SMNVEV (reference sequence). CDR3 bases: TGTGCCAGCAGTGAACAGGGAGTTGGGTCACCCCTCCACTTT. Its protein product is CASSEQGVGSPLHF.

The chain has TRBV9 and TRBJ1-5; possibly TRBD1 for D (6 bases). CDR1 and CDR2 from the germline V gene are SGDLS and YYNGEE. V was shortened by 4 bases and J by 0 bases, with 14 bases between the two germline ends. The CDR3 has 16 amino acids. The CDR3 bases are TGTGCCAGCAGCCCCCATACAGGGCTTAGCAATCAGCCCCAGCATTTT. This translates into CASSPHTGLSNQPQHF.

The gene calls are TRBV28 and TRBJ2-4; tentative D call: TRBD1 (5 bases). The DNA end lines up better with TRBJ2-7; the J call may be wrong. The CDR3 runs to 14 residues. CDR1 and CDR2 from the germline V gene are MDHEN and SYDVKM. CDR3 residues: CASSFQGSLYEQYF. The CDR3 bases are TGTGCCAGCAGTTTTCAGGGCAGCCTCTACGAGCAGTACTTC.

This clone was seen a handful of times. This chain joins TRBV5-1 and TRBJ1-1; D gene ambiguous. This CDR3 comprises 15 residues. The germline V and J ends were trimmed by 0 bases and 0 bases, with 9 bases remaining between them. Germline V gives CDR1 SGHRS, CDR2 YFSETQ. The CDR3 sequence is CASSLVPSMNTEAFF. The CDR3 DNA sequence: TGCGCCAGCAGCTTGGTCCCCTCTATGAACACTGAAGCTTTCTTT.

This chain joins TRBV4-3 and TRBJ2-5, with 9 bases fitting TRBD2. Per germline, CDR1 LGHNA and CDR2 YSLEER. V gave up 0 bases and J gave up 7 bases; unmatched junction bases: 9. CDR3 length: 16 amino acids. The CDR3 reads CASSQDLSGGLGTQYF. The CDR3 nucleotides are TGCGCCAGCAGCCAAGATTTGAGCGGGGGGCTTGGGACCCAGTACTTC.

The gene calls are TRBV5-6 and TRBJ2-3; D gene uncertain. The CDR3 sequence is 14 residues long. V dropped 2 bases and J dropped 0 bases, with 7 bases sitting between them. Germline CDR1 SGHDT, CDR2 YYEEEE. CDR3 region: CASSFSFSTDTQYF. The CDR3 nucleotides are TGTGCCAGCAGCTTCTCCTTTAGCACAGATACGCAGTATTTT.

The chain is built from TRBV7-9 and TRBJ2-1, with 7 bases matching TRBD2. Losses at the gene ends were 5 bases for V and 6 bases for J; bases not matched to a gene: 16. Germline values: CDR1 SEHNR, CDR2 FQNEAQ (reference sequence). This CDR3 is 17 amino acids long. CDR3 sequence (DNA): TGTGCCAGCAGCCAATTTGGACGGGAGGCCACCGGCAATGAGCAGTTCTTC. Protein: CASSQFGREATGNEQFF.